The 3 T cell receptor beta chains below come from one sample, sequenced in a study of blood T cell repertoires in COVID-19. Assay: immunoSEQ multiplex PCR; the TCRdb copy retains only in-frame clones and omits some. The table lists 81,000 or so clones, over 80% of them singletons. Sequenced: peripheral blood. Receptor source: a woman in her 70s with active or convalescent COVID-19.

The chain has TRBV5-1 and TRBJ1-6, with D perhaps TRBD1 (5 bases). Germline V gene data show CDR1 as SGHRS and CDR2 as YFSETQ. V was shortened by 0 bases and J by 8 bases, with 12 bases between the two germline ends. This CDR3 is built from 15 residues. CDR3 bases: TGCGCCAGCAGCTTGGGGTCAGGGCCAGATTCACCCCTCCACTTT. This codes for CASSLGSGPDSPLHF. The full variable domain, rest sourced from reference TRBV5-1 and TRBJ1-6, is KAGVTQTPRYLIKTRGQQVTLSCSPISGHRSVSWYQQTPGQGLQFLFEYFSETQRNKGNFPGRFSGRQFSNSRSEMNVSTLELGDSALYLCASSLGSGPDSPLHFGNGTRLTVT.

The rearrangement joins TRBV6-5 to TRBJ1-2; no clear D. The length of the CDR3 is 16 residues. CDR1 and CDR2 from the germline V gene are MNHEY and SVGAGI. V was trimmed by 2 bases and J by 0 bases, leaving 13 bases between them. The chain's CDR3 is CASSYGNRLANYGYTF. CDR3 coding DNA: TGTGCCAGCAGTTACGGTAACAGATTAGCTAACTATGGCTACACCTTC.

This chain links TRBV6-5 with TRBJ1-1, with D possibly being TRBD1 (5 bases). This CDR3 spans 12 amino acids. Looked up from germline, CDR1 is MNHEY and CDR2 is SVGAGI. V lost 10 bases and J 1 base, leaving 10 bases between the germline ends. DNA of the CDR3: TGTGCCACCGCAGGGAAGAACACTGAAGCTTTCTTT. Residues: CATAGKNTEAFF.